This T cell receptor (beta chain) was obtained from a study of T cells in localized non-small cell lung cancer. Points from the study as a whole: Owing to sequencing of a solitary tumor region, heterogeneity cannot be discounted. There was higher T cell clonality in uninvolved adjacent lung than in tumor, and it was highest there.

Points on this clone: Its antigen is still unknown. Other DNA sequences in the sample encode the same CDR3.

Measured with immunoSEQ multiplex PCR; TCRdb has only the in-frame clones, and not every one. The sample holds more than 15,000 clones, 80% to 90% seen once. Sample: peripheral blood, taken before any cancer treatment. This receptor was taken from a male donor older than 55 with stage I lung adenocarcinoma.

In DNA form, the CDR3 reads TGTGCCAGCAGCCTTGGACCTCTTTACGAGCAGTACTTC. This codes for CASSLGPLYEQYF. The chain recombines TRBV28 with TRBJ2-7; D remains unclear. V was trimmed by 6 bases and J by 4 bases, leaving 13 bases between them. Germline CDR1 MDHEN, CDR2 SYDVKM. The CDR3 length is 13 residues.